These T cell receptor beta chains were read from a single sample in a study of cytomegalovirus exposure and HLA in healthy donors. Generated by immunoSEQ multiplex PCR, the TCRdb table keeps only in-frame clones and is missing some. This repertoire includes tens of thousands of clones. Sequencing was done on a sample of PBMCs. Receptor source: a woman aged 40 to 50 in good health and CMV-seronegative. CDR3s include the opening cysteine and the closing phenylalanine or tryptophan. A D gene is named only where the DNA matches it firmly.

d_call j_call v_call cdr3_nt cdr3_aa
NA TRBJ1-5 TRBV4-1 TGCGCCAGCAGCCAAGGGACTCAGGGCAATCAGCCCCAGCATTTT CASSQGTQGNQPQHF
TRBD1 TRBJ2-5 TRBV5-4 TGTGCCAGCAGCACAGGGGGCGCGGGTGAGAACCAGTACTTC CASSTGGAGENQYF
NA TRBJ1-1 TRBV5-1 TGCGCCAGCAGCGTAGCCCCGGGAGGGGACACTGAAGCTTTCTTT CASSVAPGGDTEAFF
TRBD1 TRBJ2-7 TRBV5-1 TGCGCCAGCAGCACCGGGACAGACTCCTACGAGCAGTACTTC CASSTGTDSYEQYF
TRBD1 TRBJ2-3 TRBV5-1 TGCGCCAGCAGCTCGAGGACAGGGGGCAGGACAGATACGCAGTATTTT CASSSRTGGRTDTQYF
TRBD1 TRBJ1-1 TRBV19 TGTGCCAGTGGCCGGGGGACAGGGATCACTGAAGCTTTCTTT CASGRGTGITEAFF
NA TRBJ2-1 TRBV29-1 TGCAGCGTTGAGCTGCATGGAATAGGACATGCTTCCGACAATGAGCAGTTCTTC CSVELHGIGHASDNEQFF
NA TRBJ1-5 TRBV7-2 TGTGCCAGCAGCTTAACGGGGGGTGACCAGCCCCAGCATTTT CASSLTGGDQPQHF
NA TRBJ2-2 TRBV5-4 TGTGCCAGCAACCTTGGGGGGGCTCAACGGGTCACCGGGGAGCTGTTTTTT CASNLGGAQRVTGELFF
NA TRBJ2-1 TRBV2 TGTGCCAGCAGGGCCTTGGCTGAGCAGTTCTTC CASRALAEQFF
NA TRBJ1-1 TRBV5-6 TGTGCCAGCAGCCCCCAAAGGTTCGCAGGGGAGACTGAAGCTTTCTTT CASSPQRFAGETEAFF
NA TRBJ2-2 TRBV11-3 TGTGCCAGCAGCTTGGCGGGGGCTGGGGAGCTGTTTTTT CASSLAGAGELFF
TRBD1 TRBJ2-7 TRBV10-1 TGCGCCAGCAGTTCCAGCTGGACAGGGAACGACGAGCAGTACTTC CASSSSWTGNDEQYF
TRBD2 TRBJ2-5 TRBV7-2 TGTGCCAGCAGCTTAGCCCCACTAGCGGGGGCCCGGGAGACCCAGTACTTC CASSLAPLAGARETQYF
TRBD1 TRBJ1-6 TRBV19 TGTGCCAGTAGTGATGGGACAGGGCTTTCACCCCTCCACTTT CASSDGTGLSPLHF
TRBD1 TRBJ1-2 TRBV19 TGTGCCAGTAGGTTGACAGGGGGATTCTATGGCTACACCTTC CASRLTGGFYGYTF